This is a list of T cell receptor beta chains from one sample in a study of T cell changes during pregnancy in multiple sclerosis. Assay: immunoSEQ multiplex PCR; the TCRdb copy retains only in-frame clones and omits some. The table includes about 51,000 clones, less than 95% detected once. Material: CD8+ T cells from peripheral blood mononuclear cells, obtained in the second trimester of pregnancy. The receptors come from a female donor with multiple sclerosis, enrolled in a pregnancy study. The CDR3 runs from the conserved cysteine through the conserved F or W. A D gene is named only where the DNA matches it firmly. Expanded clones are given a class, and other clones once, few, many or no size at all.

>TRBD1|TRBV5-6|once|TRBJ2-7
CASSLDREPFYEQYF
TGTGCCAGCAGCCTGGACAGGGAACCCTTCTACGAGCAGTACTTC
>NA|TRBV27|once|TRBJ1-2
CASSFYRGRDGYTF
TGTGCCAGCAGTTTTTACCGGGGAAGGGATGGCTACACCTTC
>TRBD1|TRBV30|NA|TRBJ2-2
CAWRGQGYGELFF
TGTGCCTGGAGGGGACAGGGCTACGGGGAGCTGTTTTTT
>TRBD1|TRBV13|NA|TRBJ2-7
CASSLGDRDYEQYF
TGTGCCAGCAGCTTAGGGGACAGGGACTACGAGCAGTACTTC
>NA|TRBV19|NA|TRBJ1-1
CASSIETNTEAFF
TGTGCCAGTAGTATAGAAACAAACACTGAAGCTTTCTTT
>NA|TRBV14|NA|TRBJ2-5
CASRQVGEETQYF
TGTGCCAGCAGGCAAGTCGGGGAAGAGACCCAGTACTTC
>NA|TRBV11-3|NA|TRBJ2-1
CASSLDTTDYYNEQFF
TGTGCCAGCAGCTTAGATACAACGGACTACTACAATGAGCAGTTCTTC
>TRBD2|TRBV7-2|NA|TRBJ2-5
CASSPDSRGEETQYF
TGTGCCAGCAGCCCGGACTCGCGGGGGGAAGAGACCCAGTACTTC
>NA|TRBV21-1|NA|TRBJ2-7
CASRGQAYEQYF
TGTGCCAGCAGGGGACAAGCCTACGAGCAGTACTTC
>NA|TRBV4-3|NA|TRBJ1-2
CASSQGLFGAGQYGYTF
TGCGCCAGCAGCCAGGGATTATTTGGGGCAGGTCAGTATGGCTACACCTTC
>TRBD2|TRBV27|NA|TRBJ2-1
CASSPGTSGGPYNEQFF
TGTGCCAGCAGTCCAGGGACTAGCGGGGGCCCATACAATGAGCAGTTCTTC
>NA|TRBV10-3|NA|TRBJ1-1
CAISGGGRRNTEAFF
TGTGCCATCAGTGGGGGGGGCAGGAGGAACACTGAAGCTTTCTTT
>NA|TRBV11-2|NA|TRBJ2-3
CASKKLSGTQYF
TGTGCCAGCAAAAAACTTAGCGGTACGCAGTATTTT
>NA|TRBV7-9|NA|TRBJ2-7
CAIREDRDAYEQYF
TGTGCCATCCGGGAGGACAGGGACGCCTACGAGCAGTACTTC
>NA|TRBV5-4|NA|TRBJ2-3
CASTGNGPTDTQYF
TGTGCCAGCACCGGGAATGGTCCCACAGATACGCAGTATTTT
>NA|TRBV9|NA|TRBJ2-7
CASSVAGQSHEQYF
TGTGCCAGCAGCGTCGCGGGCCAGTCCCACGAGCAGTACTTC
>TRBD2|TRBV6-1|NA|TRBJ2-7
CASSRIAGERYEQYF
TGTGCCAGCAGTCGAATAGCGGGGGAAAGATACGAGCAGTACTTC
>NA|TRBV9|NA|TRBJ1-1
CASSGANAPLEAFF
TGTGCCAGCAGCGGAGCGAACGCACCTCTTGAAGCTTTCTTT
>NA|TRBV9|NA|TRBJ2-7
CASSVEGDSYEQYF
TGTGCCAGCAGCGTAGAGGGAGACTCCTACGAGCAGTACTTC
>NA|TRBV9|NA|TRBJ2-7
CASSAPNQGHEQYF
TGTGCCAGCAGCGCGCCAAACCAGGGTCACGAGCAGTACTTC
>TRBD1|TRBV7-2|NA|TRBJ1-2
CASSLLGQGTYGYTF
TGTGCCAGCAGCTTATTGGGACAGGGAACCTATGGCTACACCTTC
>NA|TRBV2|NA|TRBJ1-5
CASKAGDQPQHF
TGTGCCAGCAAGGCAGGGGATCAGCCCCAGCATTTT
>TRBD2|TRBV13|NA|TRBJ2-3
CASSLLNHRLAGGREGTDTQYF
TGTGCCAGCAGCCTCCTCAATCATCGACTAGCGGGGGGGCGTGAGGGCACAGATACGCAGTATTTT
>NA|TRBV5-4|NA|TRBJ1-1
CASSLPGSPEAFF
TGTGCCAGCAGCTTGCCCGGTAGTCCTGAAGCTTTCTTT
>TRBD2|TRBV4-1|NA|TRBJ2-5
CASSQLLAGGHQETQYF
TGCGCCAGCAGCCAATTACTAGCGGGGGGCCACCAAGAGACCCAGTACTTC
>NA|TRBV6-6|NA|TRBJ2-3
CASSYSSSGVADTQYF
TGTGCCAGCAGTTACTCGAGTTCAGGGGTAGCCGATACGCAGTATTTT
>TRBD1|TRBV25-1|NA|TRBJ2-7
CASSDPNTGGGEQYF
TGTGCCAGCAGTGACCCGAATACAGGGGGTGGCGAGCAGTACTTC
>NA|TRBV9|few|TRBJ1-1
CASMAVNTEAFF
TGTGCCAGCATGGCCGTTAACACTGAAGCTTTCTTT
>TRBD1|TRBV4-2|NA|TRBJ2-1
CASSQTGANEQFF
TGTGCCAGCAGCCAGACAGGGGCGAATGAGCAGTTCTTC
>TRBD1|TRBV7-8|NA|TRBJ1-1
CASSSTGGRNTEAFF
TGTGCCAGCAGCTCGACAGGGGGAAGGAACACTGAAGCTTTCTTT
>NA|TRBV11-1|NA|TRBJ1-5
CASSLAGNQPQHF
TGTGCCAGCAGCTTAGCCGGCAATCAGCCCCAGCATTTT
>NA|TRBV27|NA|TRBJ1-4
CASSTTGTKLFF
TGTGCCAGCAGTACCACAGGGACAAAACTGTTTTTT
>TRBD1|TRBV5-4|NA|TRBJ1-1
CASSLALGPTGRNTEAFF
TGTGCCAGCAGCTTGGCGCTCGGACCGACAGGGAGGAACACTGAAGCTTTCTTT
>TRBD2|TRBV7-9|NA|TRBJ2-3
CALWGLAGEPRITDTQYF
TGTGCCCTCTGGGGGCTAGCGGGGGAGCCGCGCATCACAGATACGCAGTATTTT
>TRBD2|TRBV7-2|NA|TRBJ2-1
CASSLGLAGGRYNEQFF
TGTGCCAGCAGCTTAGGACTAGCGGGGGGCCGATACAATGAGCAGTTCTTC
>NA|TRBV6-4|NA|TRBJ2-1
CASSRDNYNEQFF
TGTGCCAGCAGTCGGGACAACTACAATGAGCAGTTCTTC
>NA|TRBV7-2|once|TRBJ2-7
CASSLRGIEQYF
TGTGCCAGCAGCCTAAGGGGAATCGAGCAGTACTTC
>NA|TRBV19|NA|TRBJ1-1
CASSIGGSQAFF
TGTGCCAGTAGTATTGGAGGGAGTCAAGCTTTCTTT
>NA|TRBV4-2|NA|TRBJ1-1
CASSQAVRAPSGTEAFF
TGTGCCAGCAGCCAAGCTGTCCGAGCCCCCTCGGGCACTGAAGCTTTCTTT
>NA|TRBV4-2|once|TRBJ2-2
CASSQQSFGTRGTGELFF
TGTGCCAGCAGCCAGCAATCCTTCGGGACTCGGGGCACCGGGGAGCTGTTTTTT
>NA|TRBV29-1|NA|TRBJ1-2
CSVRTLYGYTF
TGCAGCGTAAGGACACTTTATGGCTACACCTTC
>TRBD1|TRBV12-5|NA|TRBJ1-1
CASGLPGQGPEAFF
TGTGCTAGTGGTTTGCCGGGACAGGGCCCTGAAGCTTTCTTT
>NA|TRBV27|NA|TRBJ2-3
CASSTSFGTRTDTQYF
TGTGCCAGCAGTACATCGTTCGGGACACGCACAGATACGCAGTATTTT
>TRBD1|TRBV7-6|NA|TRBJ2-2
CASSYRDRATGELFF
TGTGCCAGCAGCTACCGGGACAGGGCAACCGGGGAGCTGTTTTTT
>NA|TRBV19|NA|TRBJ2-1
CASSIGLNNEQFF
TGTGCCAGTAGTATAGGACTGAACAATGAGCAGTTCTTC
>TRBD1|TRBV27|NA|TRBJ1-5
CASNKQGRNQPQHF
TGTGCCAGCAACAAACAGGGGCGCAATCAGCCCCAGCATTTT
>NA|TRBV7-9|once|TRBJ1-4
CASSLSEKLFF
TGTGCCAGCAGCTTGAGTGAAAAACTGTTTTTT
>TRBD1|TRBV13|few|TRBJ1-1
CASSPRTGQRTEAFF
TGTGCCAGTAGCCCCCGGACAGGGCAAAGGACTGAAGCTTTCTTT